This T cell receptor (beta chain) was sequenced in a study of blood T cell repertoires in COVID-19. Study context: Sites in the United States, Italy and Spain provided acute and convalescent COVID-19 samples. In each case, the material was cDNA or gDNA derived from T cells, B-cell-depleted T cells, or PBMCs.

Methods used by the authors: Reference gene primer amplification gave nucleated cell count estimates. The table came from immunoSEQ multiplex PCR; TCRdb's copy has only in-frame clones and leaves some out. The V and J calls and clone size come from that table; D and trimming were worked out from the DNA. The sample includes about 36,000 clones, 60% to 85% seen only once; the top ten take approximately 1.9%. The CDR3 has 14 residues. V was shortened by 4 bases and J by 2 bases, with 11 bases between the two germline ends. CDR1 and CDR2 from the germline V gene are SGHNT and YYREEE (reference sequence).

The sequenced material came from peripheral blood. The V and J genes are TRBV5-4 and TRBJ2-3, with a weak D call TRBD1 (6 bases). The receptor's source is a man aged 60 to 75 with active COVID-19. The DNA for the CDR3 is TGTGCCAGCAGCCCGGACAGCTACACAGATACGCAGTATTTT. Translating gives CASSPDSYTDTQYF.